This T cell receptor (beta chain) was sequenced during a study of cytomegalovirus exposure and HLA in healthy donors. At the level of the study: The 120 million or so unique TCR beta sequences, from some 170 million T cells, were found by an earlier analysis. From donors who were HLA-typed, an early data release held about 85 million unique TCRs.

Study results and caveats: As a later analysis showed, a missense DCLRE1C variant was linked to trimming of TCR beta V- and J-genes.

Primers: 60 Vbeta forward and 13 Jbeta reverse. Sequencing used immunoSEQ multiplex PCR; TCRdb keeps in-frame clones, though not all of them. Seen here are some 120,000 clones, 74% observed once, and the top ten hold less than 7%. The CDR3 contains 13 residues. V lost 6 bases and J lost 2; bases outside the gene matches: 1. Germline CDR1 and CDR2: MNHNS and SASEGT. This clone was counted at least ten times. The antigen is undetermined. The rearrangement joins TRBV6-1 to TRBJ1-5; 7 bases are a match to TRBD1. The sequence came from a woman aged 45-59 years in good health and CMV-seropositive. Sequencing was done on a sample of PBMCs. The DNA for the CDR3 is TGTGCCAGCAGCGGGACAGGCAATCAGCCCCAGCATTTT. It encodes CASSGTGNQPQHF.